The 28 T cell receptor beta chains below come from one sample, sequenced in a study of vaccination effects on CD4 cells after COVID-19. No antigens are known for them. When around 10 days of culture had elapsed, CD4+ T cells were isolated. Subjects were given two BNT162b2 or mRNA-1273 vaccine doses. Sequencing was performed with immunoSEQ multiplex PCR; in TCRdb, only in-frame clones are kept and a portion is missing. The sample carries tens of thousands of clones, 70% to 85% recorded once. The sequenced sample was CD4+ T cells from PBMCs cultured without peptide, obtained after COVID-19 vaccination. The receptor source for this set is a human donor who received a COVID-19 vaccine.

This chain connects TRBV19 to TRBJ2-2; 12 bases agree with TRBD2. The CDR3 totals 19 residues. The V segment lost 6 bases and the J segment 6 bases; nucleotides outside the gene matches: 17. Germline-derived CDR1 and CDR2 are LNHDA and SQIVND (reference sequence). The CDR3 sequence: CASSRRGLAGGRIAGELFF. CDR3 sequence (DNA): TGTGCCAGTAGCAGACGGGGTCTAGCGGGGGGGCGTATCGCCGGGGAGCTGTTTTTT.

This chain uses TRBV5-6 with TRBJ1-5; maybe TRBD1 (5 bases). The CDR3 covers 14 residues. Germline CDR1 reads SGHDT; CDR2 reads YYEEEE. The V gene lost 2 bases and the J gene lost 1 base, with 7 bases spanning the gap. In nucleotides, the CDR3 is TGTGCCAGCAGCTTCGGGGGGAGCAATCAGCCCCAGCATTTT. As protein: CASSFGGSNQPQHF.

This chain links TRBV2 with TRBJ1-5; perhaps TRBD1 as D (5 bases). V dropped 4 bases and J dropped 2 bases, with 18 bases sitting between them. The CDR3 covers 17 residues. Germline V gene sequence: CDR1 SNHLY, CDR2 FYNNEI. DNA of the CDR3: TGTGCCAGCAGTGGCCCTCCGCGTTCGGGGGGCAATCAGCCCCAGCATTTT. It specifies CASSGPPRSGGNQPQHF.

The genes are TRBV19 and TRBJ1-2; D is possibly TRBD1 (5 bases). The V gene lost 10 bases and the J gene lost 7 bases, with 22 bases spanning the gap. The CDR3 consists of 14 residues. The V gene's germline CDR1 is LNHDA and CDR2 SQIVND (reference sequence). CDR3 sequence reads: CATARGDGRVGYTF. In nucleotides, the CDR3 is TGTGCCACCGCGAGGGGAGATGGGCGAGTTGGCTACACCTTC.

The chain couples TRBV5-1 to TRBJ1-1; D might be TRBD1 (5 bases). The germline CDR1 and CDR2 sequences are SGHRS and YFSETQ. Trimming cost V 4 bases and J 5 bases, with 18 bases left between them. The CDR3 contains 15 residues. Here the CDR3 reads CASSSGPVGETEAFF. CDR3 in DNA: TGCGCCAGCAGCAGCGGGCCTGTAGGGGAGACTGAAGCTTTCTTT.

V is TRBV24-1 and J is TRBJ2-7; weak D call: TRBD2 (5 bases). This CDR3 has 15 residues. V was trimmed by 0 bases and J by 3 bases, leaving 11 bases between them. The germline V gene has CDR1 KGHDR and CDR2 SFDVKD. This CDR3 is CATSDLRGRYYEQYV. CDR3 sequence (DNA): TGTGCCACCAGTGATTTGCGGGGTCGGTACTACGAGCAGTACGTC.

This chain uses TRBV6-2 or TRBV6-3 with TRBJ2-7; 9 bases map to TRBD2. From germline, CDR1 is MNHEY and CDR2 SVGEGT. V lost 2 bases, J lost 9 bases, and 11 bases stayed unmatched. The length of the CDR3 is 15 residues. CDR3 sequence reads: CASSYGTSLPYGQYV. CDR3 in DNA: TGTGCCAGCAGTTACGGGACTAGCTTACCTTATGGGCAGTACGTC.

V usage is TRBV4-3 and J usage is TRBJ1-2, with TRBD1 as a possible D gene (6 bases). Between the trimmed V and J ends, which lost 1 base and 0 bases, there was a span of 15 bases. CDR3 length: 17 residues. The germline V gene encodes CDR1 LGHNA and CDR2 YSLEER. CDR3 nucleotides: TGCGCCAGCAGCCAAGGGGGGCAGGGAGGGGCTAACTATGGCTACACCTTC. It is translated as CASSQGGQGGANYGYTF.

The chain carries TRBV10-1 and TRBJ2-3; 7 bases align to TRBD1. The ends lost 4 bases at V and 2 bases at J; junction bases unmatched: 3. The CDR3 contains 14 residues. Germline CDR1 is WNHNN and CDR2 is SYGVQD (reference sequence). The CDR3 protein is CASSGQGNTDTQYF. The CDR3 nucleotides are TGCGCCAGCAGTGGACAGGGCAACACAGATACGCAGTATTTT.

The V gene is TRBV27, the J gene TRBJ2-4; D uncertain. The CDR3 totals 13 residues. V dropped 7 bases and J dropped 5 bases, with 12 bases sitting between them. Per the germline V gene, CDR1 is MNHEY and CDR2 is SMNVEV (reference sequence). The chain's CDR3 is CASISPSQNIQYF. CDR3 nucleotides: TGTGCCAGCATCAGCCCATCTCAAAACATTCAGTACTTC.

This clone was picked up one time. V is TRBV27 and J is TRBJ2-2; 8 nucleotides match TRBD1. V shed 0 bases, J shed 3 bases, and the junction held 3 bases outside the gene matches. Germline V gene sequence: CDR1 MNHEY, CDR2 SMNVEV (reference sequence). The CDR3 is 16 amino acids. CDR3 sequence reads: CASSLSRGLDTGELFF. CDR3 nucleotide sequence: TGTGCCAGCAGTTTATCCAGGGGGCTAGACACCGGGGAGCTGTTTTTT.

In this sample, this clone turned up a few times. This chain links TRBV23-1 with TRBJ1-2; 12 bases match TRBD1. TRBV23-1 is an open reading frame, and its role is uncertain. CDR3 length: 16 residues. Trimming took 0 bases from V and 8 from J; bases not matched to a gene: 7. CDR3 protein: CASSQSKGQGAQGYTF. The CDR3 coding sequence is TGCGCCAGCAGTCAATCGAAGGGACAGGGGGCCCAAGGCTACACCTTC.

V is TRBV24-1 and J is TRBJ2-3; possible D gene TRBD2, 6 bases. The CDR3 runs to 15 residues. Between the trimmed V and J ends, which lost 3 bases and 9 bases, there was a span of 18 bases. CDR1 and CDR2 (germline): KGHDR, SFDVKD. CDR3 amino acids: CATSDPTDAGWTQYF. The CDR3 DNA follows: TGTGCCACCAGTGATCCGACAGACGCGGGATGGACGCAGTATTTT.

For the CDR3, the DNA is TGTGCCAGCAGTTCCCCGGGACAGGGGTCCTACGAGCAGTACGTC. It specifies CASSSPGQGSYEQYV. The V call is TRBV28, the J call TRBJ2-7; 10 bases line up with TRBD1. This CDR3 is 15 amino acids long. Germline CDR1 and CDR2: MDHEN and SYDVKM. V lost 4 bases and J lost 1; bases outside the gene matches: 4.

V gene TRBV27 combines with J gene TRBJ2-1; 8 bases are a match to TRBD2. Germline values: CDR1 MNHEY, CDR2 SMNVEV (reference sequence). There are 15 residues in the CDR3. After removal of 0 bases from V and 3 bases from J, the junction contained 1 base not matched to a gene. The CDR3: CASSLSRGGYNEQFF. The DNA of the CDR3 is TGTGCCAGCAGTTTATCCCGGGGGGGCTACAATGAGCAGTTCTTC.

V is TRBV28 and J is TRBJ1-2, with D perhaps TRBD1 (6 bases). Deletions cut 7 bases from V and 4 bases from J, with 10 bases between. The CDR3 is 12 amino acids. Looked up from germline, CDR1 is MDHEN and CDR2 is SYDVKM. CDR3 loop: CASKTGSYGYTF. Written as DNA, the CDR3 is TGTGCCAGCAAAACAGGGTCCTATGGCTACACCTTC.

Regarding this clone: This CDR3 is also generated by other DNA sequences in the sample. This chain connects TRBV7-9 to TRBJ2-2; D is undetermined. CDR1 is SEHNR, CDR2 FQNEAQ, per germline (reference sequence). V dropped 3 bases and J dropped 5 bases, with 4 bases sitting between them. CDR3 length: 12 residues. CDR3 nucleotides: TGTGCCAGCAGCTTTTATACCGGGGAGCTGTTTTTT. It specifies CASSFYTGELFF.

The chain combines TRBV7-2 with TRBJ1-1, with unresolved D. The CDR3 runs to 13 residues. The germline V gene has CDR1 SGHTA and CDR2 FQGNSA. Trimming took off 1 base at V and 2 bases at J, with 5 bases between the two ends. The chain's CDR3 is CASSLEGNTEAFF. The DNA for the CDR3 is TGTGCCAGCAGCTTAGAGGGTAACACTGAAGCTTTCTTT.

The V and J genes are TRBV6-6 and TRBJ1-2; unclear D gene. This CDR3 has 13 residues. Trimming left V 7 bases short and J 2 bases short, with 11 bases between. CDR1 and CDR2 (germline): MNHNY, SVGAGI (reference sequence). In nucleotides, the CDR3 is TGTGCCAGCATTCGGGCTCCCAACTATGGCTACACCTTC. This gives the protein CASIRAPNYGYTF.

V and J are TRBV7-8 and TRBJ1-1, with TRBD1 identical over 7 bases. With V trimmed by 1 base and J by 0 bases, 14 bases remained unmatched. Germline V CDR1 and CDR2: SGHVS, FQNEAQ. This CDR3 spans 19 amino acids. DNA of the CDR3: TGTGCCAGCAGCTTAGGGACAGGCCTTCGGGGCTACTTGAACACTGAAGCTTTCTTT. Translated: CASSLGTGLRGYLNTEAFF.

The gene calls are TRBV28 and TRBJ1-2; no definite D call. Trimming took off 2 bases at V and 7 bases at J, with 17 bases between the two ends. CDR3 size: 15 residues. Per germline, CDR1 MDHEN and CDR2 SYDVKM. The CDR3 here is CASSLGSQSLRGYTF. The CDR3 nucleotides read TGTGCCAGCAGTTTAGGGTCCCAGAGCCTCCGTGGCTACACCTTC.

This clone was counted a few times. V and J are TRBV12-3 or TRBV12-4 and TRBJ1-2; 7 nucleotides agree with TRBD1. The CDR3 contains 13 residues. After removal of 2 bases from V and 8 bases from J, the junction contained 5 bases not matched to a gene. CDR3 in DNA: TGTGCCAGCAGTTTAAGGCAGGGGGGAGGCTACACCTTC. Translated: CASSLRQGGGYTF.

This chain connects TRBV7-2 to TRBJ1-2, with 8 nucleotides matching TRBD1. Germline trimming cut 5 bases from V and 0 bases from J; bases unmatched to any gene: 5. Germline V gives CDR1 SGHTA, CDR2 FQGNSA. This CDR3 has 15 residues. The DNA of the CDR3 is TGTGCCAGCAGCCGTCAGGGGGCCCCTAACTATGGCTACACCTTC. It codes for CASSRQGAPNYGYTF.

V is TRBV5-5 and J is TRBJ2-7; D unresolved. With 0 bases removed from V and 0 bases from J, the gap between germline ends came to 13 bases. The CDR3 runs 16 residues. The germline V gene has CDR1 SGHKS and CDR2 YYEKEE (reference sequence). CDR3 loop: CASSLESRLSSYEQYV. The CDR3 DNA sequence: TGTGCCAGCAGCTTGGAGTCCCGATTGAGCTCCTACGAGCAGTACGTC.

The rearrangement joins TRBV6-2 or TRBV6-3 to TRBJ2-7, with TRBD2 matching 7 bases. J was trimmed by 4 bases and V by 4 bases; bases with no gene match: 13. This CDR3 has 16 residues. Per germline, CDR1 MNHEY and CDR2 SVGEGT. CDR3 in DNA: TGTGCCAGCAGTTCCAATCCGGGACGGGGGGTTTACGAGCAGTACGTC. Its translation is CASSSNPGRGVYEQYV.

The chain is built from TRBV18 and TRBJ1-6, with D possibly matching TRBD1 (6 bases). Germline CDR1 is KGHSH and CDR2 is LQKENI. The CDR3 runs to 16 residues. The germline V and J ends were trimmed by 2 bases and 4 bases, with 12 bases remaining between them. Written as DNA, the CDR3 is TGTGCCAGCTCACCAATGGAGGGGGTTTATAATTCACCCCTCCACTTT. This codes for CASSPMEGVYNSPLHF.

The CDR3 DNA reads TGTGCCACCACCCGTGGGGCGGCCGACTATGGCTACACCTTC. Translated, it gives CATTRGAADYGYTF. The chain carries TRBV7-9 and TRBJ1-2, with a weak D call TRBD1 (5 bases). V lost 10 bases and J 3 bases, leaving 18 bases between the germline ends. CDR1 is SEHNR, CDR2 FQNEAQ, per germline (reference sequence). This CDR3 comprises 14 residues.

The chain is built from TRBV7-8 and TRBJ2-3; perhaps TRBD2 as D (5 bases). Germline CDR1 reads SGHVS; CDR2 reads FQNEAQ. With 5 bases removed from V and 5 bases from J, the gap between germline ends came to 20 bases. CDR3 size: 16 residues. The CDR3 DNA is TGTGCCAGCAGCCCCTATCTTATGAGGGCGGGAGATACGCAGTATTTT. Translated, it gives CASSPYLMRAGDTQYF. Based on the CDR3 plus reference TRBV7-8 and TRBJ2-3, the full variable domain is GAGVSQSPRYKVAKRGQDVALRCDPISGHVSLFWYQQALGQGPEFLTYFQNEAQLDKSGLPSDRFFAERPEGSVSTLKIQRTQQEDSAVYLCASSPYLMRAGDTQYFGPGTRLTVL.